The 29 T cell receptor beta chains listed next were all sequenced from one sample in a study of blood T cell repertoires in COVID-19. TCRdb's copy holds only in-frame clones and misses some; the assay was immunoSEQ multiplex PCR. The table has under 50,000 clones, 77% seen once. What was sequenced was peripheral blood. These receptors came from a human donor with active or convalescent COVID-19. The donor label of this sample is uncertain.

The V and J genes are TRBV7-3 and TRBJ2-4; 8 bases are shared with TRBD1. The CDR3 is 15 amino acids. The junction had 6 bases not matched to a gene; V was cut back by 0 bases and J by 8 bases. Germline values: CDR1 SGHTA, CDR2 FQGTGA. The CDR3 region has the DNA TGTGCCAGCAGCTTAACCACCCAGACAGGGGACATTCAGTACTTC. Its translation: CASSLTTQTGDIQYF.

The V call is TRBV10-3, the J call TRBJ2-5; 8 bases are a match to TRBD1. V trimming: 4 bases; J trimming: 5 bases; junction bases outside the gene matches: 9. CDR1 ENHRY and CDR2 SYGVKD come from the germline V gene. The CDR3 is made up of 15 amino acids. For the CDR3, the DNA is TGTGCCATCAGTGGCCAGACAGGGGTTACGGAGACCCAGTACTTC. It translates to CAISGQTGVTETQYF.

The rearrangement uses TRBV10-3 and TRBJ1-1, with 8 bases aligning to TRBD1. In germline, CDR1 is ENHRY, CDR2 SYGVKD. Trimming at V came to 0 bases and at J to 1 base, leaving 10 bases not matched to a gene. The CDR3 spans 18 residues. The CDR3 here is CAISESLGRGRGNTEAFF. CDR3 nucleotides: TGTGCCATCAGTGAGTCTCTAGGCAGGGGGCGTGGGAACACTGAAGCTTTCTTT.

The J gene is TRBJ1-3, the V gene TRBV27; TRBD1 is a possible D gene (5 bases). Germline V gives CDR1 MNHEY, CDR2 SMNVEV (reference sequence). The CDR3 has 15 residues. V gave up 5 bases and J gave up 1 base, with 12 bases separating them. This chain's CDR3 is CASSPSGRSGNTIYF. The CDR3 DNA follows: TGTGCCAGCAGTCCATCAGGGAGGTCTGGAAACACCATATATTTT.

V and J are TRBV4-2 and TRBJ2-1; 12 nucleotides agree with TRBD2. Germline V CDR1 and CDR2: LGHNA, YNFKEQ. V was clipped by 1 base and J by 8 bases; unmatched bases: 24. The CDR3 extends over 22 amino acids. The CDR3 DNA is TGTGCCAGCAGCCAAGCCTCTGTGCGACTAGCGGGAGTAACAGGGTTGGGGTATGAGCAGTTCTTC. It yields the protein CASSQASVRLAGVTGLGYEQFF.

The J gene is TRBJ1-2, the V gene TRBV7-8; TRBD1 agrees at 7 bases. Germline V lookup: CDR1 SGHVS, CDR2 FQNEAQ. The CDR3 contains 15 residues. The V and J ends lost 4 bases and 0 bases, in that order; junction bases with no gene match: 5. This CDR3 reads CASSSSGTANYGYTF. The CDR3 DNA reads TGTGCCAGCAGCTCCTCCGGGACAGCTAACTATGGCTACACCTTC.

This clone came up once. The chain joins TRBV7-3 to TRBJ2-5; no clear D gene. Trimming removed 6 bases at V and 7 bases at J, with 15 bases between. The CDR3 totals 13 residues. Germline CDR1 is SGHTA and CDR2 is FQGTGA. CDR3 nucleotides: TGTGCCAGCAGTTCGATCTCAGGTGTGACCCAGTACTTC. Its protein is CASSSISGVTQYF.

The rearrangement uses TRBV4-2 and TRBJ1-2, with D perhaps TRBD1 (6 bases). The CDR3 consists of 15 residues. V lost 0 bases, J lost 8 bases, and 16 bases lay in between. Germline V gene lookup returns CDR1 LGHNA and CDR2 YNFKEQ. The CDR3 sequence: CASSQDYGGRRGYTF. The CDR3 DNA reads TGTGCCAGCAGCCAAGATTACGGGGGGCGACGGGGCTACACCTTC.

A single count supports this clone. The CDR3 bases are TGTGCCAGCAGTCGAAGTGAGTACGAGCAGTACTTC. Translation: CASSRSEYEQYF. The V call is TRBV7-8, the J call TRBJ2-7, with D hard to call. V lost 6 bases and J lost 4, with 10 bases in between. The CDR3 has 12 amino acids. Germline CDR1 SGHVS, CDR2 FQNEAQ.

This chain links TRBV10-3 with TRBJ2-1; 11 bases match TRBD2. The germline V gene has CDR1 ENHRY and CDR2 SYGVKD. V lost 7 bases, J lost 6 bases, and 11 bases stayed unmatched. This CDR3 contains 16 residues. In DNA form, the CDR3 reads TGTGCCATCAACACGCTAGCGGGAGGTCTTAGCAATGAGCAGTTCTTC. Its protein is CAINTLAGGLSNEQFF.

This chain's CDR3 is CASSFGERTEAFF. DNA of the CDR3: TGTGCCAGCAGCTTTGGAGAGAGGACTGAAGCTTTCTTT. The gene calls are TRBV11-2 and TRBJ1-1; D call uncertain. Germline V gene lookup returns CDR1 SGHAT and CDR2 FQNNGV. Trimming left V 3 bases short and J 5 bases short, with 10 bases between. CDR3 length: 13 amino acids.

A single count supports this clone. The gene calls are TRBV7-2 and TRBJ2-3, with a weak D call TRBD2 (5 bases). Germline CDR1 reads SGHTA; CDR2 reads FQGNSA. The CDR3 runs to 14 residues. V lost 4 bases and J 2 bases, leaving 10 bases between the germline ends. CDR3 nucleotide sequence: TGTGCCAGCAGCTACCGGACTCCCACAGATACGCAGTATTTT. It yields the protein CASSYRTPTDTQYF.

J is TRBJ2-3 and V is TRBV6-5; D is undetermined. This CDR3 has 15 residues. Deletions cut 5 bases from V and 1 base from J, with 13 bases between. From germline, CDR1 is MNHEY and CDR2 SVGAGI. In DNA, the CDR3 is TGTGCCAGCAGTAACCGCCTCCTAGGCACAGATACGCAGTATTTT. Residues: CASSNRLLGTDTQYF.

CDR3 residues: CASSSNRGSINQPQHF. CDR3 sequence (DNA): TGTGCCAGCTCTTCCAACAGGGGAAGTATCAATCAGCCCCAGCATTTT. J is TRBJ1-5 and V is TRBV18, with 7 bases lining up with TRBD1. This CDR3 has 16 residues. Germline assignment: CDR1 KGHSH and CDR2 LQKENI. V gave up 6 bases and J gave up 3 bases; unmatched junction bases: 11.

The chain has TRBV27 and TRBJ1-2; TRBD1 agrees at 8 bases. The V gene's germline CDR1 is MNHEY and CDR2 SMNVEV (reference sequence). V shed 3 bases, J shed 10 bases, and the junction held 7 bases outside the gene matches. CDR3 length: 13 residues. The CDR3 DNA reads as TGTGCCAGCAGTTTGGACAGGGAGCAAACCTACACCTTC. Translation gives CASSLDREQTYTF.

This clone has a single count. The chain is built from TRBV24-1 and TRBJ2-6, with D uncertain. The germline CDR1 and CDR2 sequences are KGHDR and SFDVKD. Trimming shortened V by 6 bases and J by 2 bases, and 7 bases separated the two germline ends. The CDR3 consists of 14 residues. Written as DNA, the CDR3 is TGTGCCACCAGTAGTCAGGCTGGGGCCAACGTCCTGACTTTC. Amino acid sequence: CATSSQAGANVLTF.

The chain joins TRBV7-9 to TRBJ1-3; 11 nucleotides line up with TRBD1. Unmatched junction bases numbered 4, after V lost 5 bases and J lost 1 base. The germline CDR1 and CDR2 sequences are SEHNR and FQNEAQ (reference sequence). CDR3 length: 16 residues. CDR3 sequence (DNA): TGTGCCAGCAGCCCCGGGACAGGGGGATCTGGAAACACCATATATTTT. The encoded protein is CASSPGTGGSGNTIYF.

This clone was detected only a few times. CDR3 in amino acids: CASSLALDQPQHF. CDR3 DNA sequence: TGTGCCAGCAGCTTAGCCCTTGATCAGCCCCAGCATTTT. The chain uses TRBV7-2 and TRBJ1-5; D is undetermined. The germline V gene has CDR1 SGHTA and CDR2 FQGNSA. Trimming stripped 0 bases from V and 5 bases from J, with 5 bases between. The length of the CDR3 is 13 residues. The full variable domain, with the rest looked up from reference TRBV7-2 and TRBJ1-5, is GAGVSQSPSNKVTEKGKDVELRCDPISGHTALYWYRQSLGQGLEFLIYFQGNSAPDKSGLPSDRFSAERTGGSVSTLTIQRTQQEDSAVYLCASSLALDQPQHFGDGTRLSIL.

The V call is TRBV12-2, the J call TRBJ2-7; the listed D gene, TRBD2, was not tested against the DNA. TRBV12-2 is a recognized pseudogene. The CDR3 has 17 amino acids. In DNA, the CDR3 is TGTGCAAGTCGCTTACCACCGGGACTAGCGGGGGACTACGAGCAGTACTTC. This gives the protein CASRLPPGLAGDYEQYF.

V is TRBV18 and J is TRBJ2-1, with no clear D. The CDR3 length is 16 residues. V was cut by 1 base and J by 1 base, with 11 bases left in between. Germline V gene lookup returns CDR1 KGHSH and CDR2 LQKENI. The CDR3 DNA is TGTGCCAGCTCACCACTTTTTCAGACATCCTACAATGAGCAGTTCTTC. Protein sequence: CASSPLFQTSYNEQFF.

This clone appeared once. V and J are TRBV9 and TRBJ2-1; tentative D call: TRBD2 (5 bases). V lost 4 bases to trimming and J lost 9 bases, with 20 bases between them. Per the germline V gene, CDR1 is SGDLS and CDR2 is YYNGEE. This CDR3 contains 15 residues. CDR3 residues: CASSPGEHERGEQFF. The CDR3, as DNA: TGTGCCAGCAGCCCCGGGGAGCACGAACGTGGTGAGCAGTTCTTC.

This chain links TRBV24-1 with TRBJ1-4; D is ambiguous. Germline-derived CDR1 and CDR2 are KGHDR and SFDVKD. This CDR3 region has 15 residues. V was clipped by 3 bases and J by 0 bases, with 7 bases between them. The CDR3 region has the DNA TGTGCCACCAGTGATAATCCCGCAACTAATGAAAAACTGTTTTTT. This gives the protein CATSDNPATNEKLFF.

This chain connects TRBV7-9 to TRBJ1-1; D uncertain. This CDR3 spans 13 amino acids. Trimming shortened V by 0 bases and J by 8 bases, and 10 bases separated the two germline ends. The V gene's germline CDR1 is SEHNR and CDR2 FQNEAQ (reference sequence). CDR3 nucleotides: TGTGCCAGCAGCTTAGCCGAGGCCCTAGAAGCTTTCTTT. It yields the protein CASSLAEALEAFF.

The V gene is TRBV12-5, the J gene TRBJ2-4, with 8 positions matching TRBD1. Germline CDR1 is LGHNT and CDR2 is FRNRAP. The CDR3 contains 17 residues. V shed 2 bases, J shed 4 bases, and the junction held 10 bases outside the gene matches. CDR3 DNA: TGTGCTAGTGGTTTGACGAGAACAGGGGGTGGGAAAAACATTCAGTACTTC. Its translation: CASGLTRTGGGKNIQYF.

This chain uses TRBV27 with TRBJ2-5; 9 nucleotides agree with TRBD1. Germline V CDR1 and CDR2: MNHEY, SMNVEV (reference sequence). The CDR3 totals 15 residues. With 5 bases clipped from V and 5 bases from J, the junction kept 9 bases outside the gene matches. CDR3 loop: CASSPGQGLRETQYF. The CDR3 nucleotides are TGTGCCAGCAGTCCCGGACAGGGGCTGAGGGAGACCCAGTACTTC.

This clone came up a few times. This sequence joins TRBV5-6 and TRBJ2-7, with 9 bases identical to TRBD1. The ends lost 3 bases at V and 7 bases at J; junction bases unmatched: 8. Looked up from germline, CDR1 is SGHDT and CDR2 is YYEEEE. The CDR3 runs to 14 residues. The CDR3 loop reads CASSSGQGFREQYF. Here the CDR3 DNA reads TGTGCCAGCAGCTCGGGACAGGGTTTTCGAGAGCAGTACTTC.

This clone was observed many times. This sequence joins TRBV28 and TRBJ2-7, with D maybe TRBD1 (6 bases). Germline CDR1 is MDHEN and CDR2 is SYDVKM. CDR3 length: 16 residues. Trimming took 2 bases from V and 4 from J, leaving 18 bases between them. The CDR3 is CASSLKSGTYFYEQYF. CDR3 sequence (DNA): TGTGCCAGCAGTTTAAAGTCCGGGACATACTTTTACGAGCAGTACTTC.

The CDR3: CASMETAGHLMNTEAFF. In DNA, the CDR3 is TGTGCCAGTATGGAAACCGCCGGACACCTCATGAACACTGAAGCTTTCTTT. The chain has TRBV19 and TRBJ1-1; D possibly corresponds to TRBD1 (5 bases). The CDR3 sequence is 17 residues long. Per germline, CDR1 LNHDA and CDR2 SQIVND (reference sequence). Trimming stripped 7 bases from V and 0 bases from J, with 21 bases between.

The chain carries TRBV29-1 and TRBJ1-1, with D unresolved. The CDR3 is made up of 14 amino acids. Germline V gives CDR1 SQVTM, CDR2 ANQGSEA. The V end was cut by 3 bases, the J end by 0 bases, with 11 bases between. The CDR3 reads CSVEVPHMNTEAFF. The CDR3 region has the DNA TGCAGCGTTGAGGTCCCCCACATGAACACTGAAGCTTTCTTT.